A selection of T cell receptor beta chains follows, all from one sample in a study of human T cells and chemical hapten exposure. Via MiXCR, TCRdb re-called the RACE reads, giving one row per CDR3 protein. This table holds about 84,000 distinct CDR3 sequences, 10% to 12% found once. The specimen comprised whole blood, sampled in connection with sensitization to the hapten diphenylcyclopropenone (DPC). The receptors come from a woman aged 45-60 years with alopecia areata. Some clones in this sample may be carry-over from other donors' samples. CDR3s include the opening cysteine and the closing phenylalanine or tryptophan. D genes are given only for firm matches. Not every row has a clone size; where given, it reads once, few, many or a size class.

TRBV27	few	TRBJ1-1	.	CASSFSPGRGNTEAFF	TGTGCCAGCAGTTTTTCCCCGGGACGGGGAAACACTGAAGCTTTCTTT
TRBV7-9	.	TRBJ2-3	.	CASSFTSDTQYF	TGTGCCAGCAGCTTCACTTCAGATACGCAGTATTTT
TRBV6-5	many	TRBJ1-2	.	CASRDQIYGYTF	TGTGCCAGCAGGGACCAGATCTATGGCTACACCTTC
TRBV5-5	.	TRBJ2-3	.	CASSSVGGTDTQYF	TGTGCCAGCAGCTCGGTTGGAGGCACAGATACGCAGTATTTT
TRBV6-6	few	TRBJ1-6	.	CASSPQGHGSPLHF	TGTGCCAGCAGCCCACAGGGTCATGGGTCACCCCTCCACTTT
TRBV6-1	.	TRBJ2-1	TRBD2	CASSEVAGDEAEQFF	TGTGCCAGCAGTGAGGTGGCGGGAGATGAAGCTGAGCAGTTCTTC
TRBV5-1	many	TRBJ2-6	.	CASSLVAGANVLTF	TGCGCCAGCAGCTTAGTTGCTGGGGCCAACGTCCTGACTTTC
TRBV5-1	many	TRBJ2-2	TRBD2	CASSLTSENTGELFF	TGCGCCAGCAGCTTGACTAGCGAAAACACCGGGGAGCTGTTTTTT
TRBV7-8	.	TRBJ1-5	.	CASSLVGISNQPQHF	TGTGCCAGCAGCTTAGTGGGGATTAGCAATCAGCCCCAGCATTTT
TRBV2	once	TRBJ2-5	TRBD1	CPSSRDRGPQETQYF	TGTCCCAGTTCACGGGACAGGGGGCCCCAAGAGACCCAGTACTTC
TRBV18	.	TRBJ2-5	.	CASSRQAGGETQYF	TGTGCCAGCTCACGACAGGCCGGAGGAGAGACCCAGTACTTC
TRBV29-1	many	TRBJ1-3	.	CSAGGAGNTIYF	TGCAGCGCCGGCGGGGCCGGAAACACCATATATTTT
TRBV7-3	few	TRBJ2-2	TRBD2	CASSRRGTSGPNTGELFF	TGTGCCAGCAGCCGTCGGGGGACTAGCGGACCGAACACCGGGGAGCTGTTTTTT
TRBV12-3/TRBV12-4	many	TRBJ2-7	TRBD2	CASSWTSGTHEQYF	TGTGCCAGCAGTTGGACTAGCGGGACCCACGAGCAGTACTTC
TRBV9	many	TRBJ2-1	TRBD2	CASSVLAGGEQFF	TGTGCCAGCAGCGTGCTAGCGGGAGGTGAGCAGTTCTTC
TRBV10-2	.	TRBJ2-5	TRBD2	CASGTSGRGTQYF	TGCGCCAGCGGGACTAGCGGGAGAGGGACCCAGTACTTC
TRBV28	few	TRBJ2-7	TRBD1	CASSFSSGTGPYEQYF	TGTGCCAGCAGTTTCTCATCCGGGACAGGGCCCTACGAGCAGTACTTC
TRBV28	.	TRBJ2-2	.	CASSGTIRELFF	TGTGCCAGCAGTGGTACAATCAGGGAGCTGTTTTTT
TRBV30	.	TRBJ1-1	.	CALTRHGVSTEAFF	TGTGCCCTTACACGACATGGGGTATCAACTGAAGCTTTCTTT
TRBV10-3	.	TRBJ2-3	.	CAISGASSTDTQYF	TGTGCCATCAGTGGGGCCTCTAGCACAGATACGCAGTATTTT
TRBV11-2	many	TRBJ2-7	.	CASSFERASYEQYF	TGTGCCAGCAGCTTTGAACGGGCCTCCTACGAGCAGTACTTC
TRBV7-9	many	TRBJ1-1	.	CASSLVEGRAFF	TGTGCCAGCAGCTTAGTTGAGGGAAGAGCTTTCTTT
TRBV21-1	many	TRBJ1-5	.	CASSKGDRVGNQPQHF	TGTGCCAGCAGCAAAGGGGACAGGGTTGGCAATCAGCCCCAGCATTTT
TRBV9	many	TRBJ2-7	.	CASSESGTSSEQYF	TGTGCCAGCAGCGAGTCCGGGACATCCAGCGAGCAGTACTTC
TRBV7-2	few	TRBJ2-3	.	CASSSRRGPTDTQYF	TGTGCCAGCAGCTCACGCAGGGGACCTACAGATACGCAGTATTTT
TRBV5-5	few	TRBJ2-7	.	CASSLDSSPYEQYF	TGTGCCAGCAGCTTGGATAGCTCCCCCTACGAGCAGTACTTC
TRBV5-5	many	TRBJ1-1	.	CASSLVARNTEAFF	TGTGCCAGCAGCTTGGTGGCAAGAAACACTGAAGCTTTCTTT
TRBV30	many	TRBJ1-4	.	CAWSVGQQHGKLFF	TGTGCCTGGAGTGTAGGGCAGCAGCACGGAAAACTGTTTTTT
TRBV10-3	many	TRBJ2-3	.	CAIEEQGADTQYF	TGTGCCATCGAAGAACAGGGCGCAGATACGCAGTATTTT